The 24 T cell receptor beta chains reported below all come from one sample, sequenced in a study of post-analysis software for immune sequencing data. Their target antigens are unknown. Sequencing libraries made from TCR beta cDNA carried unique molecular identifiers. TCRdb fed the PCR reads into MiXCR, producing one record per CDR3 protein. The data show approximately 260,000 distinct CDR3 sequences, 35% to 40% seen once. Study-level findings and limits: The study found TRBV5-6, TRBV5-1 and TRBV20-1 among 4 or 5 TRBV segments more frequent in patients than controls.

Specimen: blood. These receptors were obtained from a girl aged 10 to 17 with multiple sclerosis.

V usage is TRBV20-1 and J usage is TRBJ2-7; D unclear. V was shortened by 6 bases and J by 0 bases, with 15 bases between the two germline ends. CDR1 is DFQATT, CDR2 SNEGSKA, per germline (reference sequence). The CDR3 consists of 14 residues. In nucleotides, the CDR3 is TGCAGTGCCTGGCGCGAGCCTGGCTCCTACGAGCAGTACTTC. Protein product: CSAWREPGSYEQYF.

At least ten counts were recorded for this clonotype. The chain links TRBV20-1 to TRBJ1-2; 9 bases fit TRBD1. The CDR3 length is 13 residues. After removal of 3 bases from V and 2 bases from J, the junction contained 1 base not matched to a gene. Germline V gene data show CDR1 as DFQATT and CDR2 as SNEGSKA (reference sequence). This CDR3 is CSARGTGNYGYTF. The CDR3 DNA follows: TGCAGTGCTAGGGGGACAGGGAACTATGGCTACACCTTC.

The CDR3 DNA sequence: TGCAGTGCTAGAACCCTGGGACGAGCGGGAGGGTGTGGTGAGCAGTTCTTC. Translated: CSARTLGRAGGCGEQFF. The V and J genes are TRBV20-1 and TRBJ2-1; 10 bases agree with TRBD2. The CDR3 has 17 amino acids. Germline CDR1 DFQATT, CDR2 SNEGSKA (reference sequence). V gave up 2 bases and J gave up 9 bases; unmatched junction bases: 16.

There are many counts of this clonotype. At one boundary the junction diverges from the germline segment, which might be a read error. The chain is built from TRBV12-3 or TRBV12-4 and TRBJ2-1; 9 nucleotides match TRBD2. The CDR3 is 14 residues long. CDR3 sequence: CASSLAGSGNEQFF. The CDR3 nucleotides are TGTGCCAGCAGTCTAGCGGGATCGGGCAATGAGCAGTTCTTC.

The chain joins TRBV18 to TRBJ2-2; a weak D match, TRBD1 (6 bases). From germline, CDR1 is KGHSH and CDR2 LQKENI. V lost 3 bases to trimming and J lost 2 bases, with 7 bases between them. The CDR3 sequence is 14 residues long. The DNA of the CDR3 is TGTGCCAGCTCACCGGACAGAAACACCGGGGAGCTGTTTTTT. Its protein product is CASSPDRNTGELFF.

The sample holds many counts of this clonotype. J is TRBJ2-5 and V is TRBV29-1, with TRBD1 identical over 8 bases. CDR3 length equals 15 residues. Trimming removed 6 bases from V and 5 bases from J; junction bases left unmatched: 14. Germline V lookup: CDR1 SQVTM, CDR2 ANQGSEA. The CDR3 spells CSVGGGRGRSETQYF. The CDR3 DNA sequence: TGCAGCGTCGGAGGGGGCAGGGGGCGGTCGGAGACCCAGTACTTC.

The chain has TRBV2 and TRBJ2-3; D tentatively fits TRBD1 or TRBD2 (5 bases each). V was cut by 4 bases and J by 10 bases, with 24 bases left in between. The length of the CDR3 is 16 residues. Germline loops: CDR1 SNHLY, CDR2 FYNNEI. The CDR3 sequence is CASSVVGWDGSEAQYF. In nucleotides, the CDR3 is TGTGCCAGCAGTGTGGTAGGCTGGGACGGCTCGGAGGCGCAGTATTTT.

The chain carries TRBV3-1 and TRBJ2-5; D is possibly TRBD1 or TRBD2 (5 bases each). Germline CDR1 LGHDT, CDR2 YNNKEL (reference sequence). Trimming pared 0 bases from V and 0 bases from J, leaving 8 bases between. The CDR3 is made up of 15 amino acids. The CDR3 reads CASSQEGTDQETQYF. The CDR3 region has the DNA TGTGCCAGCAGCCAAGAGGGGACCGACCAAGAGACCCAGTACTTC.

This clonotype was counted a few times. This sequence may be a read error, since a much larger clone differs from it by one base. V gene TRBV5-1 combines with J gene TRBJ2-5, with D possibly being TRBD1 (6 bases). The CDR3 length is 16 residues. From germline, CDR1 is SGHRS and CDR2 YFSETQ. The germline V and J ends were trimmed by 1 base and 5 bases, with 18 bases remaining between them. The CDR3 sequence: CASSLMGAGSFETQYF. The CDR3 DNA follows: TGCGCCAGCAGCTTGATGGGGGCAGGGAGTTTTGAGACCCAGTACTTC.

The chain employs TRBV3-1 and TRBJ1-3; TRBD1 might be the D (6 bases). The CDR3 sequence is 16 residues long. The germline gives CDR1 LGHDT, CDR2 YNNKEL (reference sequence). The V end lost 4 bases, the J end lost 2 bases, and 15 bases lay between the germline ends. The CDR3 nucleotides are TGTGCCAGCAGCCTGGGACAACGGTATGCTGGAAACACCATATATTTT. It yields the protein CASSLGQRYAGNTIYF.

CDR3: CASSLAGGTPNTEAFF. DNA for the CDR3: TGCGCCAGCAGCTTGGCGGGGGGGACCCCCAACACTGAAGCTTTCTTT. The chain uses TRBV5-1 and TRBJ1-1; possibly TRBD1 for D (5 bases). This CDR3 region has 16 residues. The V gene lost 0 bases and the J gene lost 2 bases, with 14 bases spanning the gap. Germline V gene data show CDR1 as SGHRS and CDR2 as YFSETQ.

This clonotype has at least ten counts. The chain recombines TRBV3-1 with TRBJ2-3, with D possibly matching TRBD1 (6 bases). The V and J ends lost 5 bases and 6 bases respectively, with 9 bases between them. CDR1 and CDR2 (germline): LGHDT, YNNKEL (reference sequence). The CDR3 consists of 12 residues. The CDR3, as DNA: TGTGCCAGCAGCATACAGGGTGATACGCAGTATTTT. Encoded protein: CASSIQGDTQYF.

This clonotype was counted only a few times. A junction end diverges from the germline sequence, so it may reflect a read error. The chain recombines TRBV28 with TRBJ1-4; perhaps TRBD1 as D (5 bases). Looked up from germline, CDR1 is MDHEN and CDR2 is SYDVKM. The CDR3 has 15 amino acids. The CDR3 DNA sequence: TGTGCCATCAGTCCCGGACTGCTAAGGGGAGAAAAACTGTTTTTT. Encoded protein: CAISPGLLRGEKLFF.

The genes are TRBV7-2 and TRBJ2-1; the D is unclear. V dropped 1 base and J dropped 8 bases, with 15 bases sitting between them. The CDR3 is 15 amino acids. The germline CDR1 and CDR2 sequences are SGHTA and FQGNSA. This chain's CDR3 is CASSLGPGRRDEQFF. In DNA, the CDR3 is TGTGCCAGCAGCTTAGGCCCAGGCAGGCGCGATGAGCAGTTCTTC.

This clonotype was observed a few times. The chain has TRBV20-1 and TRBJ1-6; no clear D gene. There are 14 residues in the CDR3. Per germline, CDR1 DFQATT and CDR2 SNEGSKA (reference sequence). V gave up 0 bases and J gave up 0 bases, with 3 bases separating them. This CDR3 reads CSARENSYNSPLHF. The CDR3, as DNA: TGCAGTGCTAGAGAGAACTCCTATAATTCACCCCTCCACTTT.

About this clonotype itself: This may be a read error, as it is one base from a much larger clone. The chain is built from TRBV12-3 or TRBV12-4 and TRBJ1-5; TRBD1 is a possible D gene (5 bases). CDR3 size: 15 residues. V shed 2 bases and J shed 6 bases, with 14 bases lying between them. CDR3 bases: TGTGCCAGCAGTTTAATCCCCGGGGCTGGTCAGCCCCAGCATTTT. Encoded protein: CASSLIPGAGQPQHF.

Note on this clonotype: This may be a read error: a much more frequent sequence differs by one nucleotide. The gene calls are TRBV7-2 and TRBJ1-2; 9 nucleotides agree with TRBD1. CDR3 length: 16 residues. Germline V gene sequence: CDR1 SGHTA, CDR2 FQGNSA. J lost 6 bases, V lost 5 bases, and 13 bases had no gene match. CDR3 protein: CASSGSGTGSVDGYTF. CDR3 DNA sequence: TGTGCCAGCAGCGGCTCCGGGACAGGGAGCGTCGATGGCTACACCTTC.

This clonotype showed up many times. This chain joins TRBV3-1 and TRBJ2-3, with D hard to call. Trimming took off 3 bases at V and 5 bases at J, with 3 bases between the two ends. The CDR3 is 11 amino acids. Germline V CDR1 and CDR2: LGHDT, YNNKEL (reference sequence). The CDR3 DNA reads TGTGCCAGCAGCCAGCGAGATACGCAGTATTTT. Translated, it gives CASSQRDTQYF.

The J gene is TRBJ2-5, the V gene TRBV10-3, with TRBD1 identical over 10 bases. The last part of the DNA fits TRBJ2-7 better; the J call may be wrong. The CDR3 is made up of 15 amino acids. Looked up from germline, CDR1 is ENHRY and CDR2 is SYGVKD. The CDR3 protein is CAISETGTGADEQYF. CDR3 bases: TGTGCCATCAGTGAGACCGGGACAGGGGCCGACGAGCAGTACTTC.

As concerns this clonotype: A junction boundary mismatches the germline segment, possibly from a read error. The gene calls are TRBV5-1 and TRBJ1-3; D call uncertain. The length of the CDR3 is 18 residues. Germline V gene lookup returns CDR1 SGHRS and CDR2 YFSETQ. CDR3 sequence reads: CASSLEIPALSSGNTVYF. As DNA, the CDR3 is TGCGCCAGCAGCTTGGAAATCCCGGCTTTGTCCTCTGGAAACACCGTATATTTT. Full variable domain (remainder filled in from reference TRBV5-1 and TRBJ1-3): KAGVTQTPRYLIKTRGQQVTLSCSPISGHRSVSWYQQTPGQGLQFLFEYFSETQRNKGNFPGRFSGRQFSNSRSEMNVSTLELGDSALYLCASSLEIPALSSGNTVYFGEGSWLTVV.

This clonotype was counted many times. The gene calls are TRBV20-1 and TRBJ2-3, with 9 nucleotides matching TRBD1. This CDR3 region has 15 residues. The V and J ends lost 5 bases and 1 base, in that order; junction bases with no gene match: 7. The germline gives CDR1 DFQATT, CDR2 SNEGSKA (reference sequence). CDR3: CSARQYRGRTDTQYF. The CDR3 DNA sequence: TGCAGTGCTCGACAATACAGGGGGCGCACAGATACGCAGTATTTT.

The rearrangement uses TRBV18 and TRBJ2-1; no firm D call. The CDR3 sequence is 12 residues long. Trimming cost V 2 bases and J 5 bases, with 4 bases left between them. CDR1 is KGHSH and CDR2 is LQKENI in the germline V gene. The CDR3 nucleotides are TGTGCCAGCTCACCAACGGACAATGAGCAGTTCTTC. Translated: CASSPTDNEQFF.

CDR3 nucleotides: TGCAGTGCTAGAGTGGGCGGGGGGGCGACAGATACGCAGTATTTT. It encodes CSARVGGGATDTQYF. The chain employs TRBV20-1 and TRBJ2-3; 9 bases line up with TRBD2. Germline V lookup: CDR1 DFQATT, CDR2 SNEGSKA (reference sequence). With 1 base clipped from V and 3 bases from J, the junction kept 5 bases outside the gene matches. The CDR3 contains 15 residues.

This clonotype was observed many times. One junction end does not reproduce the germline sequence, and a read error may be involved. V gene TRBV7-7 combines with J gene TRBJ2-4, with TRBD1 matching over 8 bases. This CDR3 has 17 amino acids. Germline V gene data show CDR1 as SSHAT and CDR2 as FNYEAQ (reference sequence). CDR3 coding DNA: TGTGCTAGCAGCTTAGACAGGGGCGTCTCCCTTAAAAACATTCAGTACTTC. Translated, it gives CASSLDRGVSLKNIQYF.